Here is one T cell receptor beta chain with its context. Its antigen is unidentified. These data come from a study of vaccination effects on CD4 cells after COVID-19. In the study overall: Post-vaccine specimens were collected at a median of 72 days following the second dose.

CDR1 is KGHSH and CDR2 is LQKENI in the germline V gene. This CDR3 comprises 13 residues. The V gene lost 6 bases and the J gene lost 3 bases, with 8 bases spanning the gap. After expansion with viral peptide pools in the ViraFEST assay, antigen-specific CD4+ T cells were sequenced. Cells that had been cultured for approximately eleven days were the source of isolated CD4+ T cells. Subjects were given two BNT162b2 or mRNA-1273 vaccine doses. Sequencing was performed with immunoSEQ multiplex PCR; in TCRdb, only in-frame clones are kept and a portion is missing. The profile shows more than 65,000 clones, about 80% of them singletons.

This chain uses TRBV18 with TRBJ1-4; D ambiguous. Sequenced material: CD4+ T cells from PBMCs cultured with HCoV-229E spike peptides, taken after COVID-19 vaccination. The TCR comes from a human donor who received a COVID-19 vaccine. CDR3 sequence (DNA): TGTGCCAGCTCCGCCGGGGCTAATGAAAAACTGTTTTTT. Translation gives CASSAGANEKLFF.